The source of this T cell receptor (beta chain) is a study of CD8+CD57+ T cells in acquired aplastic anemia (dated by TCRdb to the late 2010s). Background on the whole study: DNA extracted from sorted CD4+ and CD8+ cells had a mean of about 3 ug, with a range of roughly 0.17 to 27.4 ug. CD8+CD57+ expansion was defined as a frequency above the mean frequency observed in healthy subjects. General conclusions and limits of the study: Although 25 to 30 CD8+ CDR3 sequences were shared by patients and controls, these sequences appeared highly expressed in patients and within the immunodominant clones of patients. Between patients and healthy controls, no significant difference in CD8+ Simpson's diversity was found (P=0.060).

The CDR3, from cysteine to phenylalanine, totals 12 residues. Only the CDR3 portion is preserved as DNA: 36 bases, with reading frame beginning at the first base. V drops 4 bases and J drops 6 bases, leaving 7 bases in between. As encoded in the germline V gene (reference sequence), CDR1 is LGHDT while CDR2 is YNNKEL. For this clonotype: Its specific antigen is unknown. No clone much larger than this one lies a single base away; base qualities are absent.

Genomic DNA served as template for TCR beta VDJ combination and CDR3 sequence profiling. TCR repertoire sequencing was run on an Illumina HiSeq 2000. Processing in the source paper ran as follows. Repertoires were assessed using TRBV/TRBJ rearrangement plots, CDR3 size and DJ length profiles, and Simpson's diversity index. Whichever DNA sequence was most abundant in the deep sequencing data was defined as the immunodominant clone. CDR3 amino acid sequences were checked for sharing between subjects and were compared against published repertoires and the VDJdb database. Starting from the raw public reads, TCRdb applied fastp trimming at Q25, assembled clones with MiXCR and retained in-frame beta chains. Each entry merges the rows of one CDR3 protein and shows their most common DNA and genes. The authors' filters were not applied to this entry. The sample contains 120,000 or so distinct CDR3 sequences, 30% to 45% of them found a single time. More than 2.5% of the sample belongs to the ten largest clones.

Flow cytometry had shown CD8+CD57+ cell expansion in the patients selected for sequencing. Every patient had a diagnosis of severe acquired aplastic anemia based on International Study of Aplastic Anemia and Agranulocytosis and Camitta criteria. No therapy had been received by the patients at the time of blood sampling. The study deep-sequenced TCR repertoires of sorted CD4+ and CD8+ blood T cells from severe aplastic anemia patients and healthy subjects. In the USA, patient enrollment took place under clinicaltrials.gov protocols 00001620, 01623167, 00001397, 00071045, 00081523 and 00961064. Ficoll-Paque density gradient centrifugation was used to isolate peripheral blood mononuclear cells. Before DNA was extracted, CD4+ and CD8+ T cells were sorted using either FACS or magnetic beads.

Source material: sorted CD4+, CD8+, or CD8+CD57+ T cells (not recorded which) from PBMCs. This TCR was sampled from a human donor with aplastic anemia. The sequence is built from TRBV3-1 and TRBJ2-1, with the D gene uncertain. The DNA sequence reads TGTGCCAGCAGCCCCCGCCCCAATGAGCAGTTCTTC. It translates as CASSPRPNEQFF.